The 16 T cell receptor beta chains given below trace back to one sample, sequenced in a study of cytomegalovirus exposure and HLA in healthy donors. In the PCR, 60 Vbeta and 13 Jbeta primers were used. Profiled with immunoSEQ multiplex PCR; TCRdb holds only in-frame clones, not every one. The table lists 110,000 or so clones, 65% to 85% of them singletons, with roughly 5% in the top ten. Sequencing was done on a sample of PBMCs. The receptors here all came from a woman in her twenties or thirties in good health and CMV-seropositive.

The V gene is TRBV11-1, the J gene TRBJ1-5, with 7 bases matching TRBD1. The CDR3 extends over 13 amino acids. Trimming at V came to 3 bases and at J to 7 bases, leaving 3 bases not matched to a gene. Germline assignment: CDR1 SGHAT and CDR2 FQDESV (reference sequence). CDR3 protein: CASSLDRSQPQHF. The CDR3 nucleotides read TGTGCCAGCAGCTTGGACAGGTCCCAGCCCCAGCATTTT.

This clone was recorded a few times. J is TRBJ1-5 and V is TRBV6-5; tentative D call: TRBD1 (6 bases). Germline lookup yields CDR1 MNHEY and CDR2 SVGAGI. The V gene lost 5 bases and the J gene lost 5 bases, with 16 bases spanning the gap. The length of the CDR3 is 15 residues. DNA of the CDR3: TGTGCCAGCAGTCACCATGACAGGCCTTATCAGCCCCAGCATTTT. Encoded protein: CASSHHDRPYQPQHF.

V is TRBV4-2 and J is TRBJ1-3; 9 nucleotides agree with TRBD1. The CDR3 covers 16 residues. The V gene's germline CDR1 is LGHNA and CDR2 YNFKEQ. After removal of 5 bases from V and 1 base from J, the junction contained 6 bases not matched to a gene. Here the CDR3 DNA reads TGTGCCAGCAGCAGCGCCGGGACAGGGTCTGGAAACACCATATATTTT. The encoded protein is CASSSAGTGSGNTIYF.

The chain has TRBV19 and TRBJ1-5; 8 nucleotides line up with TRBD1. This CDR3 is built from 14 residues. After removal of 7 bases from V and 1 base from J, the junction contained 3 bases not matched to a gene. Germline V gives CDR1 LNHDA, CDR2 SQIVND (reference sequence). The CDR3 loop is CASITGGSNQPQHF. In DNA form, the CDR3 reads TGTGCCAGTATCACAGGGGGAAGCAATCAGCCCCAGCATTTT.

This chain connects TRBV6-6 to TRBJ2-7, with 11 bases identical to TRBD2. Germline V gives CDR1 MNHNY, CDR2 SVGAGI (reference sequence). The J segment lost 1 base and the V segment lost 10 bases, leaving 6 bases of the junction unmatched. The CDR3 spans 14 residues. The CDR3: CATLLAGASYEQYF. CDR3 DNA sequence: TGTGCCACTTTACTAGCGGGAGCGTCCTACGAGCAGTACTTC.

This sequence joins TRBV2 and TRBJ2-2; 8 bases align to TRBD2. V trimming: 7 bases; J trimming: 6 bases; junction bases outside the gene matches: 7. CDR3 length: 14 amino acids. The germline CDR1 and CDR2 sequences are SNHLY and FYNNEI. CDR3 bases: TGTGCCAGCACGAGCGGGAGACATTCCGGGGAGCTGTTTTTT. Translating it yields CASTSGRHSGELFF.

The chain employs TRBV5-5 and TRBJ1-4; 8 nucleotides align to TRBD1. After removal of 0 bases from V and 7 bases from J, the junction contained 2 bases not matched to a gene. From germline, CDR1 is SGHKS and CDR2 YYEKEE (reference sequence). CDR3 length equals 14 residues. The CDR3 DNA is TGTGCCAGCAGCTTGGGGACAGGGAGTGAAAAACTGTTTTTT. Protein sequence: CASSLGTGSEKLFF.

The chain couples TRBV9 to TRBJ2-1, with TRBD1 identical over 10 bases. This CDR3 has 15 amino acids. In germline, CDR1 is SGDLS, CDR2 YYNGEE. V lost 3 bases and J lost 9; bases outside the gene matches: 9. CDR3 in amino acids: CASSAGTGAGSEQFF. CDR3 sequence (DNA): TGTGCCAGCAGCGCCGGGACAGGGGCCGGATCTGAGCAGTTCTTC.

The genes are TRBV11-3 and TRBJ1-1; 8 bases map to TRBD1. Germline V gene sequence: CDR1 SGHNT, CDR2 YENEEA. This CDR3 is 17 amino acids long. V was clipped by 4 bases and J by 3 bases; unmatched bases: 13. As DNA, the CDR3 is TGTGCCAGCAGCTCGGGGCGGATGGACAGGGCGGACACTGAAGCTTTCTTT. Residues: CASSSGRMDRADTEAFF.

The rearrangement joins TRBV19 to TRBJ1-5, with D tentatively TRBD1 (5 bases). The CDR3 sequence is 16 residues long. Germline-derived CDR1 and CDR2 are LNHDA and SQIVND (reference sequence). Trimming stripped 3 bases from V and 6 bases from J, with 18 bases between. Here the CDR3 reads CASSILDNTLGQPQHF. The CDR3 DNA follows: TGTGCCAGTAGTATCCTGGACAATACTTTGGGTCAGCCCCAGCATTTT.

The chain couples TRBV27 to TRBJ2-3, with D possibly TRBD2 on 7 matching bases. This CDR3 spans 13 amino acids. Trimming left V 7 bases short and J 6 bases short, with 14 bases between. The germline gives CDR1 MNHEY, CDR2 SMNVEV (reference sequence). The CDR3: CASIRRGGDTQYF. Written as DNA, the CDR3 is TGTGCCAGCATCAGGAGGGGGGGGGATACGCAGTATTTT.

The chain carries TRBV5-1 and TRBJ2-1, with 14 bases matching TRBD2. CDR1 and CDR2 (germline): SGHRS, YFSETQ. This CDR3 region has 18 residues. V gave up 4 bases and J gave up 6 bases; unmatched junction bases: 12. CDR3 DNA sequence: TGCGCCAGCAGCGGGGGACTAGCGGGAGTCACGTATCGCAATGAGCAGTTCTTC. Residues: CASSGGLAGVTYRNEQFF.

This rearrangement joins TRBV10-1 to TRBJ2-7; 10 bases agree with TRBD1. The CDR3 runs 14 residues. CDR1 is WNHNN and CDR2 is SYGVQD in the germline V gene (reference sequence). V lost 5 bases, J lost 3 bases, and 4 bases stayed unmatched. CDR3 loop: CASSFGTGVYEQYF. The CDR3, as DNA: TGCGCCAGCAGTTTTGGGACAGGGGTCTACGAGCAGTACTTC.

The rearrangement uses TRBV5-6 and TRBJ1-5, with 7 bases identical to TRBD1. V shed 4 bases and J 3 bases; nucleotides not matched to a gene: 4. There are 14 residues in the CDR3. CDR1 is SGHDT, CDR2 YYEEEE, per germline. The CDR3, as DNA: TGTGCCAGCAGCCGGGGACAGATCAATCAGCCCCAGCATTTT. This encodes CASSRGQINQPQHF.

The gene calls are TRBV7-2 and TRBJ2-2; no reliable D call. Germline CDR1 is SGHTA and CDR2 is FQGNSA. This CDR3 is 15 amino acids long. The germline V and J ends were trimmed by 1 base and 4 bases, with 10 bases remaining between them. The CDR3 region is CASSLVTVPTGELFF. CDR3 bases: TGTGCCAGCAGCTTAGTAACGGTTCCCACCGGGGAGCTGTTTTTT.

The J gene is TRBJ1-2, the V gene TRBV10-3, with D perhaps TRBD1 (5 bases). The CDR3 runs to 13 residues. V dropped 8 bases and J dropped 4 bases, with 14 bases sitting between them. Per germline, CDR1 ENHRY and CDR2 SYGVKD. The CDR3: CAIQGDSGYGYTF. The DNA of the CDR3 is TGTGCCATCCAAGGGGACTCCGGCTATGGCTACACCTTC.